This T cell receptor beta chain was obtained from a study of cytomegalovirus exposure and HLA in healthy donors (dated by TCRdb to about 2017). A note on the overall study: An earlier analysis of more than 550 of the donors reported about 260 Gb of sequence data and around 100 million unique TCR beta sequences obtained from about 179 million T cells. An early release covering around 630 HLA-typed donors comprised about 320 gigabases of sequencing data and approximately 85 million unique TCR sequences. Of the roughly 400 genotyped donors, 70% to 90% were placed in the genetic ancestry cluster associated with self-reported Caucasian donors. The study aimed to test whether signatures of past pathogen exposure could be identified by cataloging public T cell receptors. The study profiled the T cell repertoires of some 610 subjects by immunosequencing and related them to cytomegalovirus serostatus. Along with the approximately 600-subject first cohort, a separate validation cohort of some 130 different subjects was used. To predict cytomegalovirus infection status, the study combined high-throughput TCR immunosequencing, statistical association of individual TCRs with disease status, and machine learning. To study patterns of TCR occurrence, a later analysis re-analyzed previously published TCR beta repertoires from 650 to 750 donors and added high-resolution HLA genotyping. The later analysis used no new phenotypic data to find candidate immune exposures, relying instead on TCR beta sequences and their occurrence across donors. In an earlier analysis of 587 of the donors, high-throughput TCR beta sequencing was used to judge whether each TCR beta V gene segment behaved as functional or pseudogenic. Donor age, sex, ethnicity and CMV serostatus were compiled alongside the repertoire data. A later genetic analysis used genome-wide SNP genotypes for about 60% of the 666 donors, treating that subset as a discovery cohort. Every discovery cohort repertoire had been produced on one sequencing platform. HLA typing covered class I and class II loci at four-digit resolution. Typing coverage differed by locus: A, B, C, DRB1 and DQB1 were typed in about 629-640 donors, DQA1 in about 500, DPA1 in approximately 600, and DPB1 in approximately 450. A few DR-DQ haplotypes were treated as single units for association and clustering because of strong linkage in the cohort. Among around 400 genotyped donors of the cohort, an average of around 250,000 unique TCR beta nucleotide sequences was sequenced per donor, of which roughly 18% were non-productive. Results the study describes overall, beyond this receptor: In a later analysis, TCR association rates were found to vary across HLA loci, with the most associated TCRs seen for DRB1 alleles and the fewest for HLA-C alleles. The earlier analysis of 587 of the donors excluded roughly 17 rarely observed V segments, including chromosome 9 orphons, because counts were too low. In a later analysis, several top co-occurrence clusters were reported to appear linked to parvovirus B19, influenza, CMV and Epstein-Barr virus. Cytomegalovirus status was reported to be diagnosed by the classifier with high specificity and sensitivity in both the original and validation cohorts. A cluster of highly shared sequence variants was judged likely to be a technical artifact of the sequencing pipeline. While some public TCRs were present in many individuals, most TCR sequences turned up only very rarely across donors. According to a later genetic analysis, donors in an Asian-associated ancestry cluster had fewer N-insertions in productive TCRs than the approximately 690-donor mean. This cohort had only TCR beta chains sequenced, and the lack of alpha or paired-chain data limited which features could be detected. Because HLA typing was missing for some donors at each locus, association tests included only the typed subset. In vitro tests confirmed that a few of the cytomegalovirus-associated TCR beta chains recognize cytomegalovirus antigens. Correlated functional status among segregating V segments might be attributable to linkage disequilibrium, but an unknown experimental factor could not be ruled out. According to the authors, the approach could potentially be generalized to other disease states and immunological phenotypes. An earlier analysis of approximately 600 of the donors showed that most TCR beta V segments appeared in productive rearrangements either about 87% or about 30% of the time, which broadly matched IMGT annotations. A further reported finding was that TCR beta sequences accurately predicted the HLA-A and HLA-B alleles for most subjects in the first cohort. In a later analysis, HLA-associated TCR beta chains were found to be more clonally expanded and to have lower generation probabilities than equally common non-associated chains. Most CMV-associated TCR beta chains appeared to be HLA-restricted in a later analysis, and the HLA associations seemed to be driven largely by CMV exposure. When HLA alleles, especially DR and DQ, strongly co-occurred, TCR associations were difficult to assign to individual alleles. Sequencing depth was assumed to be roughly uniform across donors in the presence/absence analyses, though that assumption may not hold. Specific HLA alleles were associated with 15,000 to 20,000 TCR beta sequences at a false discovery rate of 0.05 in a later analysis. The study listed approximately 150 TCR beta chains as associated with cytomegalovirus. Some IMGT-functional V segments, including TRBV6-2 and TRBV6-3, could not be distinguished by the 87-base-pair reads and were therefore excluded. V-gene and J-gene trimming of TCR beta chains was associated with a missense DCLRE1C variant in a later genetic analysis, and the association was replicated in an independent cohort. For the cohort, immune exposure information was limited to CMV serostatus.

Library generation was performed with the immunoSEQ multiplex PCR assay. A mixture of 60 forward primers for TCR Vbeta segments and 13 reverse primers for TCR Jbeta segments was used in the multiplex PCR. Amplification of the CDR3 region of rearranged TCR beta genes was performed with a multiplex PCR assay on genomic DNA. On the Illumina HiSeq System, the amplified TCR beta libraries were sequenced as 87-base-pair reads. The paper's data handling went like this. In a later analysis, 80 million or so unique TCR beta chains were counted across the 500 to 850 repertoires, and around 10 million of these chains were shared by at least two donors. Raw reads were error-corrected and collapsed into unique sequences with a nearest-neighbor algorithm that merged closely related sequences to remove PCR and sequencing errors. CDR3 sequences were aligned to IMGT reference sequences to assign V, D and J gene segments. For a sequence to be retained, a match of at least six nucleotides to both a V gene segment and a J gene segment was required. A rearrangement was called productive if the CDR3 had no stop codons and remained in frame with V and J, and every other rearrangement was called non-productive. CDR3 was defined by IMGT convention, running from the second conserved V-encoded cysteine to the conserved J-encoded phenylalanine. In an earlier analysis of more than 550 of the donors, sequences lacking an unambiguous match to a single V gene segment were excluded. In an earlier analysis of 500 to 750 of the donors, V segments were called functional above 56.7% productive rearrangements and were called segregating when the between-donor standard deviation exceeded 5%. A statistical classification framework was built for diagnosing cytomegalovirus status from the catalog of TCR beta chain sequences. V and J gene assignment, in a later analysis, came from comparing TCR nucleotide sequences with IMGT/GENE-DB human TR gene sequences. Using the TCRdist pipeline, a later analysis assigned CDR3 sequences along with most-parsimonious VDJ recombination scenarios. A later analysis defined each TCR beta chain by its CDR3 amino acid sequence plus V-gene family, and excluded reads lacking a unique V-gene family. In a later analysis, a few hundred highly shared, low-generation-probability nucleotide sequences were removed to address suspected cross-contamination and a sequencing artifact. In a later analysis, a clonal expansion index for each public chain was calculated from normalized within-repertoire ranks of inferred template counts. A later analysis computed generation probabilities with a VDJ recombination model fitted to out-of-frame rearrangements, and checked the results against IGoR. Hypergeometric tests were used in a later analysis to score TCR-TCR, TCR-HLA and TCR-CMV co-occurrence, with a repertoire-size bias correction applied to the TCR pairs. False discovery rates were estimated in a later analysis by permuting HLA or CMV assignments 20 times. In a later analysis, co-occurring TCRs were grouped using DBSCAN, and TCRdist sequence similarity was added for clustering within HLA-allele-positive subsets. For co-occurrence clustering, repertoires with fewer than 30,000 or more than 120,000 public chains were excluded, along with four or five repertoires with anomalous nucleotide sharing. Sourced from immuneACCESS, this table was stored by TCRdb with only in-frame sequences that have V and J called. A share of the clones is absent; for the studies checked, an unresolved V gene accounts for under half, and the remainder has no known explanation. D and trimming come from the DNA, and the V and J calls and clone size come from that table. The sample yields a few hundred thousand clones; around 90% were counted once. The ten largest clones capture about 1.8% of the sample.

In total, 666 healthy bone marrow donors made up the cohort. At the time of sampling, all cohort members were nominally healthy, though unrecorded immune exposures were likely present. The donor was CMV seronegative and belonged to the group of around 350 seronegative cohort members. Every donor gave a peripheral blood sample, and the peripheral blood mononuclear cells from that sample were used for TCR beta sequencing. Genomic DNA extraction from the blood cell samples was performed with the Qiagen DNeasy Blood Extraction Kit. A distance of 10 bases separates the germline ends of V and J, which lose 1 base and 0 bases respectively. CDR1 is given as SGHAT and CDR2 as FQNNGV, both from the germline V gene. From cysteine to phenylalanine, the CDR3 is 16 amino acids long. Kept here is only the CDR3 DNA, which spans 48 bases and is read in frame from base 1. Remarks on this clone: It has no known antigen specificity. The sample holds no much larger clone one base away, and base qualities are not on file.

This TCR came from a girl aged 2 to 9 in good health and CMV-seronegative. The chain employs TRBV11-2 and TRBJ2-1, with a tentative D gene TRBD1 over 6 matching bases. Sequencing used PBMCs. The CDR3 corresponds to CASSLGDRSSYNEQFF. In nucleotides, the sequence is TGTGCCAGCAGCTTAGGTGACAGGAGCTCCTACAATGAGCAGTTCTTC.